This TCR beta chain emerged from a study of cytomegalovirus exposure and HLA in healthy donors. As regards this clone: Antigen: not known.

The V end lost 5 bases, the J end lost 2 bases, and 13 bases lay between the germline ends. CDR3 size: 14 residues. Germline V CDR1 and CDR2: SEHNR, FQNEAQ (reference sequence). Primers included in the PCR were 60 Vbeta and 13 Jbeta primers. In the study's own analysis: Per a later analysis, the number of unique TCR beta chains was about 80 million, of which about 11 million were shared. Profiling relied on immunoSEQ multiplex PCR, and the TCRdb table lists in-frame clones only, not all of them. That table is the source of V, J and clone size, and D and trimming were worked out from the DNA. The table includes about 200,000 clones, 80% to 85% detected once. Findings and limits, study-wide: An analysis done earlier found most TCR beta V segments productive about 87% or about 30% of the time. Of the V segments, some could not be distinguished, including TRBV6-2 and TRBV6-3, and were excluded. Relative to equally common others, HLA-associated TCR beta chains showed greater clonal expansion in a later analysis.

Sequencing was carried out using PBMCs. V is TRBV7-9 and J is TRBJ2-7; tentative D call: TRBD2 (5 bases). The TCR originated in a woman in her fifties or sixties in good health and CMV-seropositive. The CDR3 is CASSNRPGTYEQYF. The CDR3 coding sequence is TGTGCCAGCAGCAACCGACCGGGAACCTACGAGCAGTACTTC.